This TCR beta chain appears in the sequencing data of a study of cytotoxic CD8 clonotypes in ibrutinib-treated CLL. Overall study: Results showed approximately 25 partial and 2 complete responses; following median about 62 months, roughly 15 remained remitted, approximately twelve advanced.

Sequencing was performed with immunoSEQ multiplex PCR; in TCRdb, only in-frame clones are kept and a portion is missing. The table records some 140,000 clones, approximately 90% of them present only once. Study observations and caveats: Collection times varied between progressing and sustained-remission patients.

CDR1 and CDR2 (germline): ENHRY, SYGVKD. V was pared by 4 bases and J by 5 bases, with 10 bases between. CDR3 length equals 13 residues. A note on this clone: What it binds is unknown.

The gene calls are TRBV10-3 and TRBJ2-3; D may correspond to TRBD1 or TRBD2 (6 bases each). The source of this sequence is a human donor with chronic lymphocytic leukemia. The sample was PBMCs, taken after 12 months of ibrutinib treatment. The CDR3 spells CAISVQGGDTQYF. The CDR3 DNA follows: TGTGCCATCAGTGTACAGGGAGGAGATACGCAGTATTTT.